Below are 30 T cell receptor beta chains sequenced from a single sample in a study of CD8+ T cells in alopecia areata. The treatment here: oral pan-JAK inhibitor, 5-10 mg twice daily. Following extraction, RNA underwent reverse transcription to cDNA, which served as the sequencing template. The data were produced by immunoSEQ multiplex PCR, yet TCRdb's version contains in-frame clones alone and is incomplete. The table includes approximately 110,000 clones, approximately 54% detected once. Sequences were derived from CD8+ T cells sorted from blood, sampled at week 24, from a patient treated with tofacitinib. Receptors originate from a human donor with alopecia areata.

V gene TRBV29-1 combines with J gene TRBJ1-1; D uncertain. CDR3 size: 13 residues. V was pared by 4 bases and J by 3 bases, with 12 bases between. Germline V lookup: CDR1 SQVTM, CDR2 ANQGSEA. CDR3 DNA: TGCAGCGTTGTAGGTAGGGAGGACACTGAAGCTTTCTTT. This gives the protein CSVVGREDTEAFF.

The DNA for the CDR3 is TGTGCCAGCAGCTTAGACGGGACAGGGGGGAATGAGCAGTTCTTC. Its protein product is CASSLDGTGGNEQFF. V gene TRBV7-2 combines with J gene TRBJ2-1, with 11 bases identical to TRBD1. Germline assignment: CDR1 SGHTA and CDR2 FQGNSA. The CDR3 spans 15 residues. V dropped 1 base and J dropped 7; count of bases not matched to a gene: 3. The variable domain in full, with the rest retrieved from reference TRBV7-2 and TRBJ2-1, is GAGVSQSPSNKVTEKGKDVELRCDPISGHTALYWYRQSLGQGLEFLIYFQGNSAPDKSGLPSDRFSAERTGGSVSTLTIQRTQQEDSAVYLCASSLDGTGGNEQFFGPGTRLTVL.

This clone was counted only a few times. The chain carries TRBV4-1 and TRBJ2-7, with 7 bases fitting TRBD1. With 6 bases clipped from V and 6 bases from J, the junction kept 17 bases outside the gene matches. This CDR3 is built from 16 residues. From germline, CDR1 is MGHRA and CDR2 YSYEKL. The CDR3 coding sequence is TGCGCCAGCAGTCGAACCTCAGGGCTGCGGACAGGCGAGCAGTACTTC. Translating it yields CASSRTSGLRTGEQYF.

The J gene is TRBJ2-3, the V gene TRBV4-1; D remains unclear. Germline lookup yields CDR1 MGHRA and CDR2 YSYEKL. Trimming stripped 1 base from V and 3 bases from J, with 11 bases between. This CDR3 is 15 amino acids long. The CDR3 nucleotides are TGCGCCAGCAGCCAAGTGGTGGGATCTACAGATACGCAGTATTTT. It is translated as CASSQVVGSTDTQYF.

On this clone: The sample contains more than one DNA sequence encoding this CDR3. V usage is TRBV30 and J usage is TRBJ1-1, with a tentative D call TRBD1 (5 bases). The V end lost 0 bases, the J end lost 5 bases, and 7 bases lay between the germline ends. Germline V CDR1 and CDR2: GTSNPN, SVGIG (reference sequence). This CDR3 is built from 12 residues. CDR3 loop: CAWSVRGTEAFF. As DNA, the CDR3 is TGTGCCTGGAGTGTACGGGGGACTGAAGCTTTCTTT.

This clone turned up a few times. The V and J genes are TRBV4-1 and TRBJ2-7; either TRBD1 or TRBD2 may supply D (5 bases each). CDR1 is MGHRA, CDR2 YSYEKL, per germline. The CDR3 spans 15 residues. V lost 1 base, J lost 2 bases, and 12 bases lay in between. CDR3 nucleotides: TGCGCCAGCAGCCAAGCCTCGGGGCTAGCCTACGAGCAGTACTTC. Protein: CASSQASGLAYEQYF.

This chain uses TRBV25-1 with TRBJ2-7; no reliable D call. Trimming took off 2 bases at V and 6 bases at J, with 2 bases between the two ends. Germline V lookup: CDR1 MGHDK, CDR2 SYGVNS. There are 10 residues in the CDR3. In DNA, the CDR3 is TGTGCCAGCAGTGAAGGCGAGCAGTACTTC. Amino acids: CASSEGEQYF.

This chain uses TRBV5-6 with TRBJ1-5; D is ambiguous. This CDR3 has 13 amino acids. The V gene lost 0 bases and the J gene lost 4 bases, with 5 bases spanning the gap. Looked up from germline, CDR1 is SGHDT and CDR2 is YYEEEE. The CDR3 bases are TGTGCCAGCAGCTTGGGCGCGAATCAGCCCCAGCATTTT. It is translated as CASSLGANQPQHF.

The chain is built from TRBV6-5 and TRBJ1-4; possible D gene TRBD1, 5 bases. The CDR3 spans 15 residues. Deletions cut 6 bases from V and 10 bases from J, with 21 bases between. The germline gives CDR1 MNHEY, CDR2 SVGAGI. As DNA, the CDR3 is TGTGCCAGCAGGTCCCCCCCAGGGTTCACAGGAAAACTGTTTTTT. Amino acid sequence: CASRSPPGFTGKLFF.

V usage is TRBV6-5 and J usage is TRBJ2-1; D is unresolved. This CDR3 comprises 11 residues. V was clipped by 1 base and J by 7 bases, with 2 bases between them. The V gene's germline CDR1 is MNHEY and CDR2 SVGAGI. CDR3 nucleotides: TGTGCCAGCAGTTACTGGAATGAGCAGTTCTTC. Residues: CASSYWNEQFF.

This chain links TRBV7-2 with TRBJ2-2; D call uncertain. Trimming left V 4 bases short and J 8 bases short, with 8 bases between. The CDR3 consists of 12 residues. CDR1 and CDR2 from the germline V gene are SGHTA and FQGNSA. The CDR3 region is CASSSHEGELFF. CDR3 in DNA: TGTGCCAGCAGCTCCCACGAGGGGGAGCTGTTTTTT.

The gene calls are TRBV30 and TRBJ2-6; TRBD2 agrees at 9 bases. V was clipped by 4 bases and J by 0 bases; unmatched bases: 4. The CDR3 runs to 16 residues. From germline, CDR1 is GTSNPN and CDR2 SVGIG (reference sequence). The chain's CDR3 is CAWTGTSPSGANVLTF. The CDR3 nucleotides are TGTGCCTGGACCGGGACTAGCCCCTCTGGGGCCAACGTCCTGACTTTC. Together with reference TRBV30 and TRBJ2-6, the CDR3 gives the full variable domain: SQTIHQWPATLVQPVGSPLSLECTVEGTSNPNLYWYRQAAGRGLQLLFYSVGIGQISSEVPQNLSASRPQDRQFILSSKKLLLSDSGFYLCAWTGTSPSGANVLTFGAGSRLTVL.

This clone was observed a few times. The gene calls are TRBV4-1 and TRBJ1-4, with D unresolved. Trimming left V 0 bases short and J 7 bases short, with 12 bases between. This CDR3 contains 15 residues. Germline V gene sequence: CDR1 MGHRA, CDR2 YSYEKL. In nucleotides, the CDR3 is TGCGCCAGCAGCCAAGATGCCGAAGATGCTGAAAAACTGTTTTTT. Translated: CASSQDAEDAEKLFF.

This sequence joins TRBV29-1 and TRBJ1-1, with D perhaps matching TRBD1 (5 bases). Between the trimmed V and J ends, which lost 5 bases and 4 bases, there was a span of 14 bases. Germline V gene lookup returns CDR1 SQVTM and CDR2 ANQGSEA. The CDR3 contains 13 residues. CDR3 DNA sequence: TGCAGCGTTCAGGGCTGGGGGACCACTGAAGCTTTCTTT. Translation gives CSVQGWGTTEAFF.

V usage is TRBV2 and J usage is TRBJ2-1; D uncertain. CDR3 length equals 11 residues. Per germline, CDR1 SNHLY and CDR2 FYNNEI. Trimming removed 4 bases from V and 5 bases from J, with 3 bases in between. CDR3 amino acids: CASSVDNEQFF. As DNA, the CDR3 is TGTGCCAGCAGTGTAGACAATGAGCAGTTCTTC. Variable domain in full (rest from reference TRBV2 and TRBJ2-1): EPEVTQTPSHQVTQMGQEVILRCVPISNHLYFYWYRQILGQKVEFLVSFYNNEISEKSEIFDDQFSVERPDGSNFTLKIRSTKLEDSAMYFCASSVDNEQFFGPGTRLTVL.

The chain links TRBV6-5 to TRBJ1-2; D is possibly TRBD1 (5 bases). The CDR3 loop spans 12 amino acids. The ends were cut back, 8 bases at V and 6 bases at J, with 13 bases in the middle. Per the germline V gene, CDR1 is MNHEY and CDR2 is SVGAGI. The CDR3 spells CASSLWGDGYTF. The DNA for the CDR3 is TGTGCCAGCTCCCTTTGGGGGGATGGCTACACCTTC.

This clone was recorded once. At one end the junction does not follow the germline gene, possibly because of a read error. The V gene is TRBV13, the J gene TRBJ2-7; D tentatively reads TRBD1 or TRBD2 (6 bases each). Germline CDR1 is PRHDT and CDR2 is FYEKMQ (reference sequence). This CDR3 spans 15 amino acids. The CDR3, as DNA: TGTGCCAGCAGCCTAGGGGGGACGGGAGCCTACGAGCAGTACTTC. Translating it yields CASSLGGTGAYEQYF.

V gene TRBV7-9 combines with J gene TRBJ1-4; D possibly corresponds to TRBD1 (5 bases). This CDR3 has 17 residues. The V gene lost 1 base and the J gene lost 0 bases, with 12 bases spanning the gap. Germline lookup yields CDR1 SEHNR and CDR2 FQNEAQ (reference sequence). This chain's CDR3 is CASSLGGVATTNEKLFF. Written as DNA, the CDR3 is TGTGCCAGCAGCTTAGGGGGCGTAGCCACAACTAATGAAAAACTGTTTTTT. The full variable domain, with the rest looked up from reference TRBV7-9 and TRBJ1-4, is DTGVSQNPRHKITKRGQNVTFRCDPISEHNRLYWYRQTLGQGPEFLTYFQNEAQLEKSRLLSDRFSAERPKGSFSTLEIQRTEQGDSAMYLCASSLGGVATTNEKLFFGSGTQLSVL.

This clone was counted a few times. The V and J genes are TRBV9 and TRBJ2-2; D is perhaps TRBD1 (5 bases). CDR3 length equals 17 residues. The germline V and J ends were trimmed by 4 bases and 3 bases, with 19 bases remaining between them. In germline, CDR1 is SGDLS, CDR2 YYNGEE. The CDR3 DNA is TGTGCCAGCAGCACCCCCAGGGTGGGGCTAGACACCGGGGAGCTGTTTTTT. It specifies CASSTPRVGLDTGELFF.

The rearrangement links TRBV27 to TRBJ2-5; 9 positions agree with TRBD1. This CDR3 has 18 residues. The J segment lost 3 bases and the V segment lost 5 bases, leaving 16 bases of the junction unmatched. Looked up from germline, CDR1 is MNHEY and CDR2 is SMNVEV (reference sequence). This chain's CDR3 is CASSPTGGGSENEETQYF. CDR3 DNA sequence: TGTGCCAGCAGTCCCACAGGGGGCGGGTCCGAAAACGAAGAGACCCAGTACTTC.

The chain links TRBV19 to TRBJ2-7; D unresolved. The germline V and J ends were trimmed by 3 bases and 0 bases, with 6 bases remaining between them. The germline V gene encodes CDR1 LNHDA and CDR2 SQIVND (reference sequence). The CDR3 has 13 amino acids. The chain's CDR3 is CASSIINSYEQYF. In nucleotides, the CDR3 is TGTGCCAGTAGTATCATAAACTCCTACGAGCAGTACTTC.

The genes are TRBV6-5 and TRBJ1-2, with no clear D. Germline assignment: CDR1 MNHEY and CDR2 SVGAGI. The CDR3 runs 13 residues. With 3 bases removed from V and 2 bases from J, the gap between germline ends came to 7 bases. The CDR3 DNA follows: TGTGCCAGCAGTTATGGCAGGAACTATGGCTACACCTTC. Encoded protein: CASSYGRNYGYTF.

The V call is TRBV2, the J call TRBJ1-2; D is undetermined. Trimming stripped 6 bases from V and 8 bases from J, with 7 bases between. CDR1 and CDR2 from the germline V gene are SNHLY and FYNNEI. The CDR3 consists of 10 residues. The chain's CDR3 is CASSIQGYTF. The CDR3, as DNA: TGTGCCAGCAGCATTCAGGGCTACACCTTC.

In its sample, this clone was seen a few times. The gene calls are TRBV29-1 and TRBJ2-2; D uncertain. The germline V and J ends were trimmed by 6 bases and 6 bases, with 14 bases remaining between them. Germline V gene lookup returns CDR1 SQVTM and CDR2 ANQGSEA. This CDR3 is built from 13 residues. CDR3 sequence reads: CSVKEAVPGELFF. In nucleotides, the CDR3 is TGCAGCGTAAAAGAGGCGGTTCCCGGGGAGCTGTTTTTT.

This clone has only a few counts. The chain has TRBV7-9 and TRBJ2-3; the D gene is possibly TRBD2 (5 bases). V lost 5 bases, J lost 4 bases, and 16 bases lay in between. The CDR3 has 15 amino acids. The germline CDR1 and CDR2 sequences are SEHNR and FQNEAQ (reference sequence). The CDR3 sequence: CASSGSEGYSDTQYF. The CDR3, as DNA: TGTGCCAGCAGCGGGAGCGAGGGTTATTCAGATACGCAGTATTTT.

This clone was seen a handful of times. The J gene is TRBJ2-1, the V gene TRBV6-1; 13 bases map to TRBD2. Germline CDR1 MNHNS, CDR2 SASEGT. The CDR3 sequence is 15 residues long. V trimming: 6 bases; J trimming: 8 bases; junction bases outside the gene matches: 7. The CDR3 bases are TGTGCCAGCAGGGGAACTAGCGGGGGGGCCGATGAGCAGTTCTTC. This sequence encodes CASRGTSGGADEQFF.

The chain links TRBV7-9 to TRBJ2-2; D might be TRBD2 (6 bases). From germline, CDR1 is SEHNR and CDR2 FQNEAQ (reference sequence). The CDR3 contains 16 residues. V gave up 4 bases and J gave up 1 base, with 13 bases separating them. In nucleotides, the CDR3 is TGTGCCAGCAGCTCGCGCGGGACGGTGAACACCGGGGAGCTGTTTTTT. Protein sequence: CASSSRGTVNTGELFF.

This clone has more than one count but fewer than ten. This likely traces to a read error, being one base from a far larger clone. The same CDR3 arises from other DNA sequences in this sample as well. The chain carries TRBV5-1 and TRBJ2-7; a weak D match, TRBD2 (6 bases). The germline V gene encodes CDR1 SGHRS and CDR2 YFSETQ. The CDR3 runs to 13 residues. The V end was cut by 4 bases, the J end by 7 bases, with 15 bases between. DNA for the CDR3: TGCGCCAGCAGCCTCAATGCGGGACTGGAGCAGTACTTC. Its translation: CASSLNAGLEQYF.

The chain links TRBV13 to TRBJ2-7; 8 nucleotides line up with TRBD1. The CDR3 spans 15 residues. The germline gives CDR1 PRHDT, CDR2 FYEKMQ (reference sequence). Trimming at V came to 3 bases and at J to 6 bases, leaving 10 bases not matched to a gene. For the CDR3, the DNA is TGTGCCAGCAGCTTCGGACAGGGAGAAGAGGTCGAGCAGTACTTC. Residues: CASSFGQGEEVEQYF.

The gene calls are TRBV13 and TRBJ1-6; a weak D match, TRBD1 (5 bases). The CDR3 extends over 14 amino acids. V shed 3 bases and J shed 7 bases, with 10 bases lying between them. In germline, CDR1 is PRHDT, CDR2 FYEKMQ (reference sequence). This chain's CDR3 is CASSFTRENSPLHF. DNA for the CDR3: TGTGCCAGCAGCTTTACCAGGGAAAATTCACCCCTCCACTTT.